The clone carrying this T cell receptor (beta chain) was observed many times. Its matching antigen is unknown. The entry originates in a study of T cells after yellow fever vaccination. The TCR cDNA carried a universal primer site and UMIs from 5'RACE template switching. Each CDR3 protein is one row after TCRdb ran MiXCR on the 5' RACE reads. This sample has under 250,000 distinct CDR3 sequences; approximately 3% occur once, and the top ten carry around 3.2%. The germline V gene has CDR1 KGHSH and CDR2 LQKENI. CDR3 size: 15 residues. Trimming took off 0 bases at V and 5 bases at J, with 13 bases between the two ends. Study results and caveats: Although most clonotypes did not, a small share appeared in both CD4 and CD8 compartments. FACS-sorted repertoires could harbor abundant contaminating bulk-population clonotypes. Booster sampling recovered most clones from primary vaccination (96% CD4, around 88% CD8).

The clonotype comes from a man between 18 and 35 years old who received the YFV17D yellow fever vaccine. The rearrangement uses TRBV18 and TRBJ2-5; unclear D gene. The sequencing used CD4+ T cells sorted from PBMCs, collected 10 days after the yellow fever booster vaccination. CDR3 loop: CASSPPSRSEETQYF. The CDR3 DNA follows: TGTGCCAGCTCACCACCGTCCCGGTCGGAGGAGACCCAGTACTTC.